This entry describes one T cell receptor (beta chain). Its target is unknown. Profiled with immunoSEQ multiplex PCR; TCRdb holds only in-frame clones, not every one. The table includes some 30,000 clones, roughly 80% detected once. The record originates from a study of T cell clonotyping in hematopoietic cell transplantation. General study points: Recipient TCR diversity dropped after transplant; expanded clonotypes rose from day 30 to 180.

Time point of the sample: recipient sample about 28 days before transplant, after cytoreduction. This sample comprised peripheral blood mononuclear cells, obtained before stem cell transplant. The origin of this receptor is a woman aged 25-40 years with chronic myeloid leukemia. Some clones in this sample may be carry-over from other donors' samples.

CDR3 nucleotides: TGTGCCAGCAGCCTCACAGGGGCAAATACTAACTATGGCTACACCTTC. It codes for CASSLTGANTNYGYTF. The chain is built from TRBV4-2 and TRBJ1-2; the match to TRBD1 covers 7 bases. Per germline, CDR1 LGHNA and CDR2 YNFKEQ. This CDR3 comprises 16 residues. Trimming took 4 bases from V and 0 from J; bases not matched to a gene: 8.